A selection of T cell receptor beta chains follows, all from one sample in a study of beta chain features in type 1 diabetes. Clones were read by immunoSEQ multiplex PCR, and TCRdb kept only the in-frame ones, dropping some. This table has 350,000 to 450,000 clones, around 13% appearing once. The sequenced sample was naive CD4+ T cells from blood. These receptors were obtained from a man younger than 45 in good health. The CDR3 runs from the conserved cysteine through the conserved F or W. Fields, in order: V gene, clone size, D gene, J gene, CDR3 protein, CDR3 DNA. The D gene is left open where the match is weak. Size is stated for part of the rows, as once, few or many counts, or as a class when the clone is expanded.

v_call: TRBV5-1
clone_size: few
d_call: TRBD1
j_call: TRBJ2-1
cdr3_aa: CASSEKVRTGYNEQFF
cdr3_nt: TGCGCCAGCAGCGAAAAAGTAAGGACAGGGTACAATGAGCAGTTCTTC

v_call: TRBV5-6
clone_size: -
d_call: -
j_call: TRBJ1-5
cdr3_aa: CASSLGPNQPQHF
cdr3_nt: TGTGCCAGCAGCTTGGGCCCTAATCAGCCCCAGCATTTT

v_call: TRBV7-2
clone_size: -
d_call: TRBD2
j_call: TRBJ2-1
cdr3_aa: CASSHTSGSALVENEQFF
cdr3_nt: TGTGCCAGCAGTCACACTAGCGGGAGCGCGTTAGTTGAGAATGAGCAGTTCTTC

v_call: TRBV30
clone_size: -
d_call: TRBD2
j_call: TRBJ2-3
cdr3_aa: CAWSTPSGSTDTQYF
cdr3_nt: TGTGCCTGGAGTACCCCTAGCGGGAGCACAGATACGCAGTATTTT

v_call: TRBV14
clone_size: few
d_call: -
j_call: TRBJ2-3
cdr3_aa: CASSQDRWTLSLTDTQYF
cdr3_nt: TGTGCCAGCAGCCAAGATAGGTGGACCCTTTCCCTCACAGATACGCAGTATTTT

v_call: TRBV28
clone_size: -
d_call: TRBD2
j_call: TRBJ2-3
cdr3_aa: CASSLLTSGRLTDTQYF
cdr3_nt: TGTGCCAGCAGTTTACTTACTAGCGGGAGGCTAACAGATACGCAGTATTTT

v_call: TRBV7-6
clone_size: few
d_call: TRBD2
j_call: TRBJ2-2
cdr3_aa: CASSVAGRNTGELFF
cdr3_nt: TGTGCCAGCAGCGTAGCGGGGCGCAACACCGGGGAGCTGTTTTTT

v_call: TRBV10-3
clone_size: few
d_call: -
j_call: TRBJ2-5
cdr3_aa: CASSTTVQETQYF
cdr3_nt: TGTGCCAGCAGTACGACAGTCCAAGAGACCCAGTACTTC

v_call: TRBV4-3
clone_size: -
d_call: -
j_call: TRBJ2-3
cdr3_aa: CASSQGQSLSTDTQYF
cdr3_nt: TGCGCCAGCAGCCAAGGACAAAGCCTATCCACAGATACGCAGTATTTT

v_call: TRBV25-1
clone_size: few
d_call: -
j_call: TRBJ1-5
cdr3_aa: CASRAGSQPQHF
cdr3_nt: TGTGCCAGCAGGGCTGGCAGCCAGCCCCAGCATTTT

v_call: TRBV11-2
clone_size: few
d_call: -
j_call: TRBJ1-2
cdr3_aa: CASSLDLSSQETYGYTF
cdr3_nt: TGTGCCAGCAGCTTAGATCTAAGTTCACAGGAGACCTATGGCTACACCTTC

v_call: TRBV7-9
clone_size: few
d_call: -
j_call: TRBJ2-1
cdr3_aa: CASSLRAPVREQFF
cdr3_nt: TGTGCCAGCAGCCTCCGGGCCCCAGTCAGGGAGCAGTTCTTC

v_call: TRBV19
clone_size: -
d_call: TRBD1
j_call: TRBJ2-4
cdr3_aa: CASSPGGLGNIQYF
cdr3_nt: TGTGCCAGTAGCCCAGGGGGCTTGGGAAACATTCAGTACTTC

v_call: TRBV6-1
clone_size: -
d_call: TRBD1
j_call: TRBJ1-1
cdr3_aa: CASSEYRGGDTEAFF
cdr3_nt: TGTGCCAGCAGTGAATACAGGGGAGGGGACACTGAAGCTTTCTTT

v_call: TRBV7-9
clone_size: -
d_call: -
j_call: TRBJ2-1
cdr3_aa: CASSLQGTNNEQFF
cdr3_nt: TGTGCCAGCAGCTTACAGGGGACCAACAATGAGCAGTTCTTC

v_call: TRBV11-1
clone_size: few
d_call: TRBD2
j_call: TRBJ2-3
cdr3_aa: CASSLGSGRAADTQYF
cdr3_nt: TGTGCCAGCAGCTTAGGCAGCGGGAGGGCCGCAGATACGCAGTATTTT

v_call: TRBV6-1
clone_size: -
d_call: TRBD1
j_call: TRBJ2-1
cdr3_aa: CASSWTGALGNEQFF
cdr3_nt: TGTGCCAGCAGCTGGACAGGGGCGTTAGGCAATGAGCAGTTCTTC

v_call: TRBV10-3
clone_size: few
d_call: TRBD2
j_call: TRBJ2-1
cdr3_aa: CAISESGGRAVNEQFF
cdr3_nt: TGTGCCATCAGTGAGTCAGGCGGGAGGGCAGTCAATGAGCAGTTCTTC

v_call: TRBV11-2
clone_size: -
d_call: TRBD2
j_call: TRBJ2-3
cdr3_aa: CASSPLRGGLESTDTQYF
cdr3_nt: TGTGCCAGCAGCCCACTTCGGGGAGGGCTGGAAAGCACAGATACGCAGTATTTT

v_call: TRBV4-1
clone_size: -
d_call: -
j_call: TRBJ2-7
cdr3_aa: CASSHPMDSLSEQYF
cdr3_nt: TGCGCCAGCAGCCATCCAATGGACAGTCTGAGCGAGCAGTACTTC

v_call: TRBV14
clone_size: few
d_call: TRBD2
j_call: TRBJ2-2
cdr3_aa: CASSRTSGATGELFF
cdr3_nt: TGTGCCAGCAGCCGGACTAGCGGGGCAACCGGGGAGCTGTTTTTT

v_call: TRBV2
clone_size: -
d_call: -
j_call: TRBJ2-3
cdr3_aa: CASSARAGSGDTQYF
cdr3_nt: TGTGCCAGCAGTGCAAGGGCCGGGAGTGGAGATACGCAGTATTTT

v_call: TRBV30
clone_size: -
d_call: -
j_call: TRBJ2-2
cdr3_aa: CAWSVRGARKLFF
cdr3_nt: TGTGCCTGGAGTGTACGAGGGGCGCGGAAGCTGTTTTTT

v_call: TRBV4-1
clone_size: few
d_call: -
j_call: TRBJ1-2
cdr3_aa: CASSQEQGGYTF
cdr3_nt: TGCGCCAGCAGCCAAGAACAGGGCGGCTACACCTTC

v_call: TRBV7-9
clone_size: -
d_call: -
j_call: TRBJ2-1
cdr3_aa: CASSLEGEQFF
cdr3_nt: TGTGCCAGCAGCTTAGAGGGAGAGCAGTTCTTC

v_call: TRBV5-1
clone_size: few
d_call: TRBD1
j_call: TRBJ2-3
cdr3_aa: CASSMGQGRTDTQYF
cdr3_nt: TGCGCCAGCAGCATGGGACAGGGTAGGACAGATACGCAGTATTTT

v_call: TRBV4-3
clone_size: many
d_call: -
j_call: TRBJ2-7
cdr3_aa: CASSRGPSGSYEQYF
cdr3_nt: TGCGCCAGCAGCCGTGGACCTTCGGGGTCCTACGAGCAGTACTTC

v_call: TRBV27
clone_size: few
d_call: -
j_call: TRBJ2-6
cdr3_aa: CASSTPTRRSSGANVLTF
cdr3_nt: TGTGCCAGCAGTACTCCGACAAGAAGGTCCTCTGGGGCCAACGTCCTGACTTTC

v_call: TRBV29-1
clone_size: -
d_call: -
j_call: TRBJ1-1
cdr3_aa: CSVEPTHRGIRDTEAFF
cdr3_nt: TGCAGCGTTGAACCTACCCACAGAGGTATAAGGGACACTGAAGCTTTCTTT

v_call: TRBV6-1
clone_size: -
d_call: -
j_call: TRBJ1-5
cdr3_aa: CASSELDSNQPQHF
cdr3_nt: TGTGCCAGCAGTGAGTTGGATAGCAATCAGCCCCAGCATTTT

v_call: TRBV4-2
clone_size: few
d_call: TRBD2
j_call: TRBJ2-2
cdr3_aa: CASSQELAGGPTGELFF
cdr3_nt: TGTGCCAGCAGCCAAGAGCTAGCGGGAGGTCCCACCGGGGAGCTGTTTTTT

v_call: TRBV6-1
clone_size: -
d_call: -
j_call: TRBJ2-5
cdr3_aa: CASSEVELGDQYF
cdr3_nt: TGTGCCAGCAGTGAAGTAGAGTTAGGGGACCAGTACTTC

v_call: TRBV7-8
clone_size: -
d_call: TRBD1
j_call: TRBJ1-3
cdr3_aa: CASSLFRDRGAGNTIYF
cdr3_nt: TGTGCCAGCAGCTTATTTCGGGACAGGGGAGCTGGAAACACCATATATTTT

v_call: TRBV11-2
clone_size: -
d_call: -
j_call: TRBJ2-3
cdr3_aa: CASSLNGGRTDTQYF
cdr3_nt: TGTGCCAGCAGCTTAAACGGGGGGCGCACAGATACGCAGTATTTT

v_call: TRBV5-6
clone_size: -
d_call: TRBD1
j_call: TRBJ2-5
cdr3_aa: CASSHNEGAQETQYF
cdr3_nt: TGTGCCAGCAGCCACAACGAGGGGGCCCAAGAGACCCAGTACTTC

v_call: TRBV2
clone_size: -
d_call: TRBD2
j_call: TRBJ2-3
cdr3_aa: CASSIAGVETDTQYF
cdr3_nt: TGTGCCAGCAGTATAGCGGGAGTTGAGACAGATACGCAGTATTTT

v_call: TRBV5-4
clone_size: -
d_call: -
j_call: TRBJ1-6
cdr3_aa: CASRIQGLDSPLHF
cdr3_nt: TGTGCCAGCAGAATACAGGGTTTAGATTCACCCCTCCACTTT

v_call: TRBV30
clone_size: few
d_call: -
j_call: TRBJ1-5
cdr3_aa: CAWSVQGNSNQPQHF
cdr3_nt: TGTGCCTGGAGTGTACAAGGTAATAGCAATCAGCCCCAGCATTTT

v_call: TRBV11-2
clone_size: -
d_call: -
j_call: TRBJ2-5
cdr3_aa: CASSLDSETQYF
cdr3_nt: TGTGCCAGCAGCTTAGATAGCGAGACCCAGTACTTC

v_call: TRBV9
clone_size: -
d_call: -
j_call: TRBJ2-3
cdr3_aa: CASSVDGSVVDTQYF
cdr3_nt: TGTGCCAGCAGCGTAGACGGGAGTGTCGTAGATACGCAGTATTTT

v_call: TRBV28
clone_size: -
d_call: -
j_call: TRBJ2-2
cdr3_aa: CASSTLVGELFF
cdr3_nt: TGTGCCAGCAGTACACTGGTAGGGGAGCTGTTTTTT

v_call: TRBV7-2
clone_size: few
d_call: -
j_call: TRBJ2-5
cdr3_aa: CASNGVGETQYF
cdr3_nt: TGTGCCAGCAACGGGGTCGGGGAGACCCAGTACTTC

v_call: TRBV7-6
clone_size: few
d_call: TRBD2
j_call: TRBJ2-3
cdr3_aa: CASSNRLAGIDTQYF
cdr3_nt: TGTGCCAGCAGCAACCGACTAGCGGGAATAGATACGCAGTATTTT

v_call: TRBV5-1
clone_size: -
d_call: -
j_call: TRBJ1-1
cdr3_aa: CASSSDSNTEAFF
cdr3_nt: TGCGCCAGCAGCAGTGATAGCAACACTGAAGCTTTCTTT

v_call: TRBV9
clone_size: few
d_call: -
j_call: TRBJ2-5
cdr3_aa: CASSQGYLASQYF
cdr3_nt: TGTGCCAGCTCTCAGGGGTACTTGGCGTCCCAGTACTTC

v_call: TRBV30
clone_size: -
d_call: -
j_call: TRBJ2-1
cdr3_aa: CAWTTPLRLAYNEQFF
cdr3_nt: TGTGCCTGGACAACCCCACTTCGGCTAGCCTACAATGAGCAGTTCTTC

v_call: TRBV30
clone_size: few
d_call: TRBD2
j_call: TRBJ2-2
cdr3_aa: CACSRTSGGELFF
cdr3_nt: TGTGCCTGCTCAAGGACTAGCGGGGGGGAGCTGTTTTTT

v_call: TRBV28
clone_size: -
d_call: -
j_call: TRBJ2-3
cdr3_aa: CASRRGGTQYF
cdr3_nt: TGTGCCAGCAGACGCGGCGGTACGCAGTATTTT

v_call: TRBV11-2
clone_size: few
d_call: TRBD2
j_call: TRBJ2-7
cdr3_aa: CASTQTSGGSQYF
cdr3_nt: TGTGCCAGCACCCAGACTAGCGGGGGGTCCCAATACTTC

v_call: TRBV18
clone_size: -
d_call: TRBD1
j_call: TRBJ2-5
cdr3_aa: CASSPQGQDGETQYF
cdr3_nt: TGTGCCAGCTCACCACAAGGACAGGATGGAGAGACCCAGTACTTC

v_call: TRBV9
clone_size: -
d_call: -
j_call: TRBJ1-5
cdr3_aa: CASSVGQPQHF
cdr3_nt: TGTGCCAGCAGCGTAGGTCAGCCCCAGCATTTT